This T cell receptor beta chain was sequenced in a study of shared clonotypes between healthy human individuals. Clones were sequenced by immunoSEQ multiplex PCR, and TCRdb holds only the in-frame ones, with some missing. The sample has 2 million to 2.5 million clones, 95% seen once. Germline V gene data show CDR1 as MNHEY and CDR2 as SVGAGI. CDR3 size: 15 residues. J lost 1 base, V lost 5 bases, and 6 bases had no gene match. The rearrangement uses TRBV6-5 and TRBJ1-1; 8 bases fit TRBD1. This receptor was taken from a man aged 18-30 years in good health. Material for sequencing was naive CD4+ T cells sorted from blood. Subset specified: CD45RA+ positively selected. CDR3 coding DNA: TGTGCCAGCAGTATCGGACAGGGAAGGAACACTGAAGCTTTCTTT. Translating it yields CASSIGQGRNTEAFF.